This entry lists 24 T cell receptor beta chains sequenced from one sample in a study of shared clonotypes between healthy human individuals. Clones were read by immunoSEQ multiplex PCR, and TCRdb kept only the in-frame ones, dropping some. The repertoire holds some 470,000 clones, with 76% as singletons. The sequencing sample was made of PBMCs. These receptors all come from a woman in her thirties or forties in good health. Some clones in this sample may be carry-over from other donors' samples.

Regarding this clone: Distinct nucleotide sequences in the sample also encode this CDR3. For the CDR3, the DNA is TGTGCCAGCAGTCCAGGGACAGCAGGAAACACCATATATTTT. It translates to CASSPGTAGNTIYF. The V and J genes are TRBV2 and TRBJ1-3; 7 bases align to TRBD1. The CDR3 is 14 residues long. Germline V lookup: CDR1 SNHLY, CDR2 FYNNEI. The ends lost 5 bases at V and 4 bases at J; junction bases unmatched: 5.

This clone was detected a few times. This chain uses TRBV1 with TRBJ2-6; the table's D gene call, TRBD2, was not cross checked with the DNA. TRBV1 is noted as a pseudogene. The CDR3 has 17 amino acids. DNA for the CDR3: TGCACCAGCAGACGGGGAGCGGGGAGCTCTGGGGCCAACGTCCTGACTTTC. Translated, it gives CTSRRGAGSSGANVLTF.

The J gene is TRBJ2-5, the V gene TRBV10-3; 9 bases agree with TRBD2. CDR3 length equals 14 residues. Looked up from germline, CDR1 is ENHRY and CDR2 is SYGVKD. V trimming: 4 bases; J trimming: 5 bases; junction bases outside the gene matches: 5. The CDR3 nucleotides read TGTGCCATCAGTGGGGGACTAGCAGGGGAGACCCAGTACTTC. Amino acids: CAISGGLAGETQYF.

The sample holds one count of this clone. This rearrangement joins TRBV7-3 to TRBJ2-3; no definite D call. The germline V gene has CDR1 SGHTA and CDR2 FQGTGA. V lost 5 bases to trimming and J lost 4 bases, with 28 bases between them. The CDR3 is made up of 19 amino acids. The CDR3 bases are TGTGCCAGCAGCGCAACGGGCCCCCATGCCTATTCGGGCCCAGATACGCAGTATTTT. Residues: CASSATGPHAYSGPDTQYF.

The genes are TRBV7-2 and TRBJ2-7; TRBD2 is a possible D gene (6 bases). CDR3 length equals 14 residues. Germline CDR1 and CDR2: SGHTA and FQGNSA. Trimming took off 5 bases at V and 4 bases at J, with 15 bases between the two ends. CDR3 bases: TGTGCCAGCAGCCGTACAAACGGGGGTTACGAGCAGTACTTC. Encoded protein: CASSRTNGGYEQYF.

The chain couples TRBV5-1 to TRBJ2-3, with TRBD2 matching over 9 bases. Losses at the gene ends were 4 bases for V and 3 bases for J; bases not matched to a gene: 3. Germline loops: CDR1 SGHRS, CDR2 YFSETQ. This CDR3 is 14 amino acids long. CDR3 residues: CASSRGLATDTQYF. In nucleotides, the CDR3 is TGCGCCAGCAGCAGGGGACTAGCTACAGATACGCAGTATTTT.

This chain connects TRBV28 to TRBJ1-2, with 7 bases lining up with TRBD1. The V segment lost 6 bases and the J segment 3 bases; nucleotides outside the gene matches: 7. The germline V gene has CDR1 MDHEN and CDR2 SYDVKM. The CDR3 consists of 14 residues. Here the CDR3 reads CASRTPGQYYGYTF. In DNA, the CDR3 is TGTGCCAGCAGGACCCCGGGACAGTACTATGGCTACACCTTC.

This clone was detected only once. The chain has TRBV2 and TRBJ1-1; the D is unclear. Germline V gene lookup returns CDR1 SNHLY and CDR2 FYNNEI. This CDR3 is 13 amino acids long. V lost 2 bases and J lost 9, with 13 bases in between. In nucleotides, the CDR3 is TGTGCCAGCAGTGAATGGATCGGCGGCAAAGCTTTCTTT. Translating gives CASSEWIGGKAFF.

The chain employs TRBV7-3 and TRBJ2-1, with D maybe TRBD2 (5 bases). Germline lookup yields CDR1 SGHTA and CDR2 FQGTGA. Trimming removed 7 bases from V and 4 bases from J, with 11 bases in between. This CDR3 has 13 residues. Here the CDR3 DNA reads TGTGCCAGCACTAGTCCGGGGTACAATGAGCAGTTCTTC. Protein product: CASTSPGYNEQFF. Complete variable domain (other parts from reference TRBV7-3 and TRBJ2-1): GAGVSQTPSNKVTEKGKYVELRCDPISGHTALYWYRQSLGQGPEFLIYFQGTGAADDSGLPNDRFFAVRPEGSVSTLKIQRTERGDSAVYLCASTSPGYNEQFFGPGTRLTVL.

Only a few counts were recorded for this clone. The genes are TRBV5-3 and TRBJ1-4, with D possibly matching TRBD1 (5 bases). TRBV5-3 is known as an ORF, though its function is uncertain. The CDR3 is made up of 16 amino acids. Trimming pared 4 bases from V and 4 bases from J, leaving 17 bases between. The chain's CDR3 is CARSLMGGNLNEKLFF. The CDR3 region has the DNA TGTGCCAGAAGCCTCATGGGGGGGAACCTTAATGAAAAACTGTTTTTT.

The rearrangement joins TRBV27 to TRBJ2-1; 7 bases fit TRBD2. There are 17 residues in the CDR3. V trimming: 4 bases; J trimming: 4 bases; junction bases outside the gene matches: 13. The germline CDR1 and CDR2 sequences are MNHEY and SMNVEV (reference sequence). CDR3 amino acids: CASSSPGLPSVYNEQFF. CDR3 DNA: TGTGCCAGCAGTTCTCCGGGACTACCCTCCGTTTACAATGAGCAGTTCTTC.

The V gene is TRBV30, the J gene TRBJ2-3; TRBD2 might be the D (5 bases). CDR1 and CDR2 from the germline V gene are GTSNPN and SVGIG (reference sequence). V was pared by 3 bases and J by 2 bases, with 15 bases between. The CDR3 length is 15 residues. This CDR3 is CAWSPPGSNTDTQYF. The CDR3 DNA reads TGTGCCTGGAGCCCCCCGGGATCCAACACAGATACGCAGTATTTT.

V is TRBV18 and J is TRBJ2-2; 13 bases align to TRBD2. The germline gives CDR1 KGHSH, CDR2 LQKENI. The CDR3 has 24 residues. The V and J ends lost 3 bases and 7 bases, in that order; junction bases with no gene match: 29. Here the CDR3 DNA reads TGTGCCAGCTCACCCCAGCCGGGACAGAATGACCAGTGGACTAGCGGGAGCGTGGTCGGGGAGCTGTTTTTT. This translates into CASSPQPGQNDQWTSGSVVGELFF.

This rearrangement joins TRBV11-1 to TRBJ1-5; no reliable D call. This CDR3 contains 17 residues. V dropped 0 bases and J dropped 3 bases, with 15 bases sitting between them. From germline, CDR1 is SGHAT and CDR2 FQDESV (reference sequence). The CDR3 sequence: CASSLAPRIWVNQPQHF. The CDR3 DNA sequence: TGTGCCAGCAGCTTAGCCCCCAGGATCTGGGTCAATCAGCCCCAGCATTTT.

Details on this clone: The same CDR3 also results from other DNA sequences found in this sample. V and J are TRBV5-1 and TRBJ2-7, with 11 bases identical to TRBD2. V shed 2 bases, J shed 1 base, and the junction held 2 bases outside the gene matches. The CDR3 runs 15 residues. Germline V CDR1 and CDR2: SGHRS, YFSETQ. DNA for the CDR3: TGCGCCAGCAGCTTAGGGACTAGCGGTTCCTACGAGCAGTACTTC. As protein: CASSLGTSGSYEQYF.

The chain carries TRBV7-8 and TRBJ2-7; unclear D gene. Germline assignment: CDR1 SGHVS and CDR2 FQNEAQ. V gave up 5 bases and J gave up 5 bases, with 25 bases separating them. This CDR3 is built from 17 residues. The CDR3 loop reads CASSILLWATKENEQYF. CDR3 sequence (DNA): TGTGCCAGCAGCATCCTACTTTGGGCTACGAAAGAGAACGAGCAGTACTTC.

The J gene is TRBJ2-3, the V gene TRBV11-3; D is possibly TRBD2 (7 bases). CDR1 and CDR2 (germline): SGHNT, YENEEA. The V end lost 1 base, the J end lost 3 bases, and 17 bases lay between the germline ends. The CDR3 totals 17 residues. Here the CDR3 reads CASSLVKLARGTDTQYF. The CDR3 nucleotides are TGTGCCAGCAGCTTAGTAAAACTAGCGAGGGGGACAGATACGCAGTATTTT.

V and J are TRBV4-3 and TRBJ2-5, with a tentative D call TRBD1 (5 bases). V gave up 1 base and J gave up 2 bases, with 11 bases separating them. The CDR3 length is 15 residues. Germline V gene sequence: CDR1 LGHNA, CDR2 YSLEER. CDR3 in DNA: TGCGCCAGCAGCCAAGGACAGTTTGGGCAAGAGACCCAGTACTTC. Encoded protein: CASSQGQFGQETQYF.

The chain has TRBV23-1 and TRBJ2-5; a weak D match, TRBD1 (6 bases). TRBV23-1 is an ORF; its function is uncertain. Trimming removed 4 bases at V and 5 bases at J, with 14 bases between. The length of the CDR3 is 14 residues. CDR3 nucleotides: TGCGCCAGCAGTCGGGACACCCGCGGGGAGACCCAGTACTTC. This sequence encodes CASSRDTRGETQYF.

CDR3 in DNA: TGTGCCAGCAGCTTAGCGGCTATGAACACTGAAGCTTTCTTT. Its translation: CASSLAAMNTEAFF. V usage is TRBV7-9 and J usage is TRBJ1-1; no clear D. Trimming shortened V by 0 bases and J by 0 bases, and 5 bases separated the two germline ends. CDR1 is SEHNR, CDR2 FQNEAQ, per germline (reference sequence). CDR3 length equals 14 residues. Complete variable domain (other parts from reference TRBV7-9 and TRBJ1-1): DTGVSQNPRHKITKRGQNVTFRCDPISEHNRLYWYRQTLGQGPEFLTYFQNEAQLEKSRLLSDRFSAERPKGSFSTLEIQRTEQGDSAMYLCASSLAAMNTEAFFGQGTRLTVV.

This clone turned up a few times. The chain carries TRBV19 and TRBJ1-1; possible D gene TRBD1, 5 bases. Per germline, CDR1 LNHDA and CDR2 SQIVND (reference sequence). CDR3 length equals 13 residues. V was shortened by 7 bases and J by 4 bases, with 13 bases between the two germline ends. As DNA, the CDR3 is TGTGCCAGTACTCGGGGGATCTCCACTGAAGCTTTCTTT. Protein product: CASTRGISTEAFF.

CDR3 protein: CASSLRELTDTQYF. CDR3 in DNA: TGTGCCAGCAGCCTCAGGGAGCTCACAGATACGCAGTATTTT. This chain connects TRBV7-8 to TRBJ2-3; D is possibly TRBD1 or TRBD2 (5 bases each). Trimming removed 5 bases from V and 2 bases from J, with 11 bases in between. Germline V lookup: CDR1 SGHVS, CDR2 FQNEAQ. CDR3 length: 14 amino acids.

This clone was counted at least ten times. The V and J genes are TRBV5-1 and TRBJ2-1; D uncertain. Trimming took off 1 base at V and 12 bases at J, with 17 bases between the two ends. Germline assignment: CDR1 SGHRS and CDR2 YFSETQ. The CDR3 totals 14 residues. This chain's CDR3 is CASSLTAVWDGQFF. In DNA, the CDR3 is TGCGCCAGCAGCTTGACTGCGGTGTGGGATGGGCAGTTCTTC. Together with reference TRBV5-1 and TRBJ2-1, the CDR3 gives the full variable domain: KAGVTQTPRYLIKTRGQQVTLSCSPISGHRSVSWYQQTPGQGLQFLFEYFSETQRNKGNFPGRFSGRQFSNSRSEMNVSTLELGDSALYLCASSLTAVWDGQFFGPGTRLTVL.

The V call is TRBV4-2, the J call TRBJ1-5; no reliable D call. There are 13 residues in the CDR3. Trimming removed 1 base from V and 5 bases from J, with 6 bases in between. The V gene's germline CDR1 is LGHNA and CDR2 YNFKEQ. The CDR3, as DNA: TGTGCCAGCAGCCAAGTACGGGATCAGCCCCAGCATTTT. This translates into CASSQVRDQPQHF.